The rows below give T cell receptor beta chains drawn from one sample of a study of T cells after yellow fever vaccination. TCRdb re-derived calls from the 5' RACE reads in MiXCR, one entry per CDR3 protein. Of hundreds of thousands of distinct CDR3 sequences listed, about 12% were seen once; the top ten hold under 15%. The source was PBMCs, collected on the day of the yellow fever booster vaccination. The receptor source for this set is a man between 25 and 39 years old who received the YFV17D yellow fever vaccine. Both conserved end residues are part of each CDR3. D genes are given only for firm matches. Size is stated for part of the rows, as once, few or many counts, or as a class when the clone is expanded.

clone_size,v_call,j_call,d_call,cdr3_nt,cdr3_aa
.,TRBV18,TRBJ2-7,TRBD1,TGTGCCAGCTCACCAACGACAGGGTTGGGCGAGCAGTACTTC,CASSPTTGLGEQYF
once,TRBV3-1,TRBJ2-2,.,TGTGCCAGCGAGGTTGGGAGGAACACCGGGGAGCTGTTTTTT,CASEVGRNTGELFF
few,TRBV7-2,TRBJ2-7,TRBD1,TGTGCCAGCAGCTCGCCGGGACAGGATTACGAGCAGTACTTC,CASSSPGQDYEQYF
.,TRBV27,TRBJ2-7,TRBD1,TGTGCCAGCACCCGGTTCGGGACAGGGGGCTACGAGCAGTACTTC,CASTRFGTGGYEQYF
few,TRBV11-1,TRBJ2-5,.,TGTGCCAGCAGCTTACTCAGGGGGGAGGAGACCCAGTACTTC,CASSLLRGEETQYF
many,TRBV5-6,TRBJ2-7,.,TGTGCCAGCAGCTTGGTCGACCAGGGCTACGAGCAGTACTTC,CASSLVDQGYEQYF
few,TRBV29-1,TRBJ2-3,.,TGCAGCCAGGGGGAGGGCACAGATACGCAGTATTTT,CSQGEGTDTQYF
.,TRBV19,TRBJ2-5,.,TGTGCCAGTAGTATAGACCGGGCAGGTGAAGAGACCCAGTACTTC,CASSIDRAGEETQYF
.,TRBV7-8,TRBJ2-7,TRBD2,TGTGCCAGCAGCTTAGGCGCGGGAGGACGTAGGGAGCAGTACTTC,CASSLGAGGRREQYF
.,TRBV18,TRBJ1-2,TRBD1,TGTGCCAGCTCACCAAGGACAGGGAATGACTATGGCTACACCTTC,CASSPRTGNDYGYTF
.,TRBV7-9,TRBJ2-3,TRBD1,TGTGCCAGCAGACAGGGGGCTTTCGATACGCAGTATTTT,CASRQGAFDTQYF
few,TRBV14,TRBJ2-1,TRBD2,TGTGCCAGCAGCCCTGGGACTAGCGGGCCTAAGTATGAGCAGTTCTTC,CASSPGTSGPKYEQFF
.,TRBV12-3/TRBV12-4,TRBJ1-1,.,TGTGCCAGCAGTCCACAGGTGGGGAGTAGTACTGAAGCTTTCTTT,CASSPQVGSSTEAFF
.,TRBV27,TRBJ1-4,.,TGTGCCAGCAGTTCCTATGACAGCGAAAAACTGTTTTTT,CASSSYDSEKLFF
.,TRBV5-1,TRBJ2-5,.,TGCGCCAGCAGCTTGGGACAGAGGCAGTACTTC,CASSLGQRQYF
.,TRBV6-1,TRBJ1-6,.,TGTGCCAGCAGATTCGAGGGGGGCTCCTATAATTCACCCCTCCACTTT,CASRFEGGSYNSPLHF
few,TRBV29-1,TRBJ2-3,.,TGCAGCGTCCGCCGTGGGGGCGTCGCTAGCACAGATACGCAGTATTTT,CSVRRGGVASTDTQYF
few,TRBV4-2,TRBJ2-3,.,TGTGCCAGCAGCCAAGATCCCACAGGGATTACGCAGTATTTT,CASSQDPTGITQYF
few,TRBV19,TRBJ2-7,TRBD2,TGTGCCAGTAGTCCAACTAGCGGGGGATACTACGAGCAGTACTTC,CASSPTSGGYYEQYF
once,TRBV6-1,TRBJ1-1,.,TGTGCCAGCAGTAAAGGGGGGGGGCCTGCTTTCTTT,CASSKGGGPAFF
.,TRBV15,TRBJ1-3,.,TGTGCCACCAGCAGAGGGATCGGGCCAGACCGAGATGGAAACACCATATATTTT,CATSRGIGPDRDGNTIYF
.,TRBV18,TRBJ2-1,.,TGTGCCAGCTCACCAAGGGAGCTGAACTCCTACAATGAGCAGTTCTTC,CASSPRELNSYNEQFF
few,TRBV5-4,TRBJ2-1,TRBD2,TGTGCCAGCAGCTTCCGTCTTACTAGCGGGAGGGAGCAGTTCTTC,CASSFRLTSGREQFF
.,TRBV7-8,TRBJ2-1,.,TGTGCCAGCAGTCCTCGACTAGCCTACAATGAGCAGTTCTTC,CASSPRLAYNEQFF
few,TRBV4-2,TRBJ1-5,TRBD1,TGTGCCAGCAGCCAACCACAGGGGGCGGGTGGACAGCCCCAGCATTTT,CASSQPQGAGGQPQHF
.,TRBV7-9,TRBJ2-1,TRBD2,TGTGCCAGCAGCTTACTGGCTAGCGGGCCACCCGATGAGCAGTTCTTC,CASSLLASGPPDEQFF
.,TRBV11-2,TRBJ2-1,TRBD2,TGTGCCAGCAGCTGGACTAGCGGGAGTGAGCAGTTCTTC,CASSWTSGSEQFF
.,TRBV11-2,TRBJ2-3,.,TGTGCCAGCAGGATATGGGACGTTGGTACAGATACGCAGTATTTT,CASRIWDVGTDTQYF
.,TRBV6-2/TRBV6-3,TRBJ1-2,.,TGTGCCAGCAGTGCCCCGTACTATGGCTACACCTTC,CASSAPYYGYTF
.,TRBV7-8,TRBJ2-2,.,TGTGCCAGCAGCTTTCCAGGAGTTACGAACACCGGGGAGCTGTTTTTT,CASSFPGVTNTGELFF
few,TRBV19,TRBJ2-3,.,TGTGCCAGTAGTATTGGGACTAGCACAGATACGCAGTATTTT,CASSIGTSTDTQYF
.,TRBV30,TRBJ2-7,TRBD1,TGTGCCTGGGGGGGACAGTTCGGCTACGAGCAGTACTTC,CAWGGQFGYEQYF
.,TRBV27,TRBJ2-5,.,TGTGCCAGCAAACGCCTTTTGGCGGGGGAGACCCAGTACTTC,CASKRLLAGETQYF
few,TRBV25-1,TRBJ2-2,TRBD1,TGTGCCAGCAGTGCTCCGGGACAGGGCCGCGCCGGGGAGCTGTTTTTT,CASSAPGQGRAGELFF
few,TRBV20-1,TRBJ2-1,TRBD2,TGCAGTGCTAGAGGCCGCCAAAGGAGGCGGGAGGCAAATGAGCAGTTCTTC,CSARGRQRRREANEQFF
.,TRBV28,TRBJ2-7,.,TGTGCCAGCAGTTTACCCCTAACCTACGAGCAGTACTTC,CASSLPLTYEQYF
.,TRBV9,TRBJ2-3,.,TGTGCCAGCAGTGGGTCAGAGGGCACAGATACGCAGTATTTT,CASSGSEGTDTQYF
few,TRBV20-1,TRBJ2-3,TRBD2,TGCAGTGCTATGTCGCGGGAGGGCCTTAGCACAGATACGCAGTATTTT,CSAMSREGLSTDTQYF
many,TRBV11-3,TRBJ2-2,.,TGTGCCAGCAGCTTATCGGGGGACACCGGGGAGCTGTTTTTT,CASSLSGDTGELFF
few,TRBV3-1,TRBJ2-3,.,TGTGCCAGCAGCCACCCTAGGACTAGCACAGATACGCAGTATTTT,CASSHPRTSTDTQYF
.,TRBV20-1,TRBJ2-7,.,TGCAGTGCTGAATCCGGGGACAAGACCTACGAGCAGTACTTC,CSAESGDKTYEQYF
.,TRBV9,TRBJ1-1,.,TGTGCCAGCAGCGCGGTAGGGGAAAGGCTGAACACTGAAGCTTTCTTT,CASSAVGERLNTEAFF
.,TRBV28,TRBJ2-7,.,TGTGCCAGCAGGCAACAGGGCGCCAGCTCCTACGAGCAGTACTTC,CASRQQGASSYEQYF
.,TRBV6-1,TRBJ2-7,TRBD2,TGTGAGGAACTAGCGACAGAAGATCCGGACGAGCAGTACTTC,CEELATEDPDEQYF
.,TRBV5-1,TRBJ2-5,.,TGCGCCAGCAGCTTGATGGATCAGGCGACAGAGACCCAGTACTTC,CASSLMDQATETQYF